Shown below are 14 T cell receptor beta chains from a single sample sequenced in a study of T cell changes during pregnancy in multiple sclerosis. Clones were read by immunoSEQ multiplex PCR, and TCRdb kept only the in-frame ones, dropping some. The data hold about 80,000 clones, with around 92% observed a single time. The material sequenced was peripheral blood, taken before pregnancy. These receptors originate from a female donor with multiple sclerosis, enrolled in a pregnancy study.

The chain employs TRBV11-2 and TRBJ2-3, with D uncertain. The germline CDR1 and CDR2 sequences are SGHAT and FQNNGV. The CDR3 extends over 14 amino acids. Trimming removed 3 bases at V and 6 bases at J, with 13 bases between. The CDR3 DNA reads as TGTGCCAGCAGCTTGAGTGTTGGTTTTGATACGCAGTATTTT. Protein: CASSLSVGFDTQYF.

The genes are TRBV19 and TRBJ2-2; D is perhaps TRBD2 (6 bases). The length of the CDR3 is 14 residues. Trimming took off 7 bases at V and 1 base at J, with 10 bases between the two ends. Germline V lookup: CDR1 LNHDA, CDR2 SQIVND (reference sequence). This CDR3 reads CASNGDLNTGELFF. The DNA of the CDR3 is TGTGCCAGTAATGGGGACTTGAACACCGGGGAGCTGTTTTTT.

J is TRBJ1-2 and V is TRBV9; D uncertain. The CDR3 spans 14 residues. V lost 0 bases to trimming and J lost 2 bases, with 8 bases between them. Germline lookup yields CDR1 SGDLS and CDR2 YYNGEE. The CDR3 reads CASSVDSRNYGYTF. The CDR3 DNA reads as TGTGCCAGCAGCGTAGACAGCAGAAACTATGGCTACACCTTC.

The V and J genes are TRBV13 and TRBJ2-7; 8 bases agree with TRBD1. There are 15 residues in the CDR3. Trimming removed 0 bases from V and 7 bases from J; junction bases left unmatched: 8. CDR1 is PRHDT, CDR2 FYEKMQ, per germline (reference sequence). The DNA of the CDR3 is TGTGCCAGCAGCTTAGGCCTCGGACAGGGACCGGAGCAGTACTTC. Encoded protein: CASSLGLGQGPEQYF.

The rearrangement joins TRBV6-1 to TRBJ1-5; no clear D. Germline V lookup: CDR1 MNHNS, CDR2 SASEGT. V was cut by 2 bases and J by 10 bases, with 18 bases left in between. The CDR3 length is 15 residues. CDR3: CASSEFTVASIPQHF. The CDR3 DNA follows: TGTGCCAGCAGTGAATTTACAGTTGCGAGTATCCCCCAGCATTTT.

Here the CDR3 DNA reads TGTGCCAGCAGCCGTACAGGGCCCAACGAGCAGTACTTC. Encoded protein: CASSRTGPNEQYF. The chain joins TRBV6-6 to TRBJ2-7, with D possibly TRBD1 on 6 matching bases. The CDR3 is 13 residues long. Deletions cut 6 bases from V and 5 bases from J, with 14 bases between. CDR1 is MNHNY, CDR2 SVGAGI, per germline (reference sequence).

The chain couples TRBV7-8 to TRBJ1-6; TRBD1 is a possible D gene (6 bases). Germline CDR1 reads SGHVS; CDR2 reads FQNEAQ. This CDR3 is 16 amino acids long. Trimming pared 6 bases from V and 7 bases from J, leaving 19 bases between. The CDR3 nucleotides are TGTGCCAGCAGGTCAGTCCGGGACACTATGAATTCACCCCTCCACTTT. It codes for CASRSVRDTMNSPLHF.

This chain joins TRBV9 and TRBJ1-1; perhaps TRBD1 as D (5 bases). Germline assignment: CDR1 SGDLS and CDR2 YYNGEE. Trimming shortened V by 6 bases and J by 4 bases, and 16 bases separated the two germline ends. The CDR3 covers 14 residues. CDR3 sequence (DNA): TGTGCCAGCACCCCGGGGGTGGTAGGCACTGAAGCTTTCTTT. As protein: CASTPGVVGTEAFF.

The chain links TRBV6-6 to TRBJ1-3; D unclear. Germline-derived CDR1 and CDR2 are MNHNY and SVGAGI (reference sequence). The V end was cut by 8 bases, the J end by 0 bases, with 17 bases between. The length of the CDR3 is 16 residues. The CDR3 here is CASHYLGWNSGNTIYF. The CDR3 nucleotides are TGTGCCAGCCACTATCTTGGCTGGAACTCTGGAAACACCATATATTTT.

The chain is built from TRBV14 and TRBJ1-2; 11 bases map to TRBD1. CDR3 length: 14 residues. Per the germline V gene, CDR1 is SGHDN and CDR2 is FVKESK. J was trimmed by 4 bases and V by 4 bases; bases with no gene match: 2. CDR3 amino acids: CASSRDRGIYGYTF. CDR3 coding DNA: TGTGCCAGCAGCCGGGACAGGGGGATCTATGGCTACACCTTC. The whole variable domain, remainder taken from reference TRBV14 and TRBJ1-2, is EAGVTQFPSHSVIEKGQTVTLRCDPISGHDNLYWYRRVMGKEIKFLLHFVKESKQDESGMPNNRFLAERTGGTYSTLKVQPAELEDSGVYFCASSRDRGIYGYTFGSGTRLTVV.

The rearrangement uses TRBV6-1 and TRBJ1-1; possible D gene TRBD1, 6 bases. CDR3 length: 13 residues. The V and J ends lost 5 bases and 6 bases respectively, with 13 bases between them. Germline V lookup: CDR1 MNHNS, CDR2 SASEGT. For the CDR3, the DNA is TGTGCCAGCAGTTATGGACAGAGCGCTGAAGCTTTCTTT. Its translation: CASSYGQSAEAFF.

The chain carries TRBV9 and TRBJ1-4; D is perhaps TRBD1 (5 bases). V was cut by 0 bases and J by 6 bases, with 15 bases left in between. CDR3 length: 16 residues. The germline CDR1 and CDR2 sequences are SGDLS and YYNGEE. As DNA, the CDR3 is TGTGCCAGCAGCGTAGCTTTAGGGACTGGGGATGAAAAACTGTTTTTT. Encoded protein: CASSVALGTGDEKLFF.

This sequence joins TRBV18 and TRBJ2-3, with 7 nucleotides matching TRBD2. Trimming at V came to 3 bases and at J to 0 bases, leaving 6 bases not matched to a gene. There are 16 residues in the CDR3. Germline V CDR1 and CDR2: KGHSH, LQKENI. CDR3 bases: TGTGCCAGCTCACCCTATGGAGCGGGAAGCACAGATACGCAGTATTTT. Protein product: CASSPYGAGSTDTQYF. Looking up the rest from reference TRBV18 and TRBJ2-3 gives the full variable domain: NAGVMQNPRHLVRRRGQEARLRCSPMKGHSHVYWYRQLPEEGLKFMVYLQKENIIDESGMPKERFSAEFPKEGPSILRIQQVVRGDSAAYFCASSPYGAGSTDTQYFGPGTRLTVL.

The rearrangement uses TRBV20-1 and TRBJ1-1; 7 positions match TRBD1. Trimming took 6 bases from V and 12 from J; bases not matched to a gene: 7. The CDR3 has 10 amino acids. Germline V gene data show CDR1 as DFQATT and CDR2 as SNEGSKA (reference sequence). The CDR3 reads CSALGQSPFF. Here the CDR3 DNA reads TGCAGTGCGCTGGGACAGTCCCCTTTCTTT.